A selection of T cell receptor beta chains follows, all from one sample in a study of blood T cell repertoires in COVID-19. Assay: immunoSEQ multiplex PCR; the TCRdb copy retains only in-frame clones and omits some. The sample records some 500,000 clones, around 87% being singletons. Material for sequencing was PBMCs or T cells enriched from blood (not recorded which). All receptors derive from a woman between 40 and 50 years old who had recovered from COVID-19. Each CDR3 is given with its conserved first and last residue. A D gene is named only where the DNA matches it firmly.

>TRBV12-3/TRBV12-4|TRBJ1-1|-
CASSSQGNTEAFF
TGTGCCAGCAGTTCACAGGGGAACACTGAAGCTTTCTTT
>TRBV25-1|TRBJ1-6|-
CASSPSGAGKYNSPLHF
TGTGCCAGCAGCCCTAGCGGGGCGGGAAAGTATAATTCACCCCTCCACTTT
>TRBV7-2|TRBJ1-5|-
CASSLGGVSNQPQHF
TGTGCCAGCAGCTTGGGGGGGGTAAGCAATCAGCCCCAGCATTTT
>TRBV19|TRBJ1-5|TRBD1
CASSTLDRGNQPQHF
TGTGCCAGTAGTACATTGGACAGGGGCAATCAGCCCCAGCATTTT
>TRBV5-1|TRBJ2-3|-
CASSGAGGTDTQYF
TGCGCCAGCAGCGGAGCCGGGGGTACAGATACGCAGTATTTT
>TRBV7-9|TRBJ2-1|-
CASSHTENGVF
TGTGCCAGCAGCCATACCGAGAACGGGGTCTTC
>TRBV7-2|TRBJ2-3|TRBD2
CASSLVGTSGTTDTQYF
TGTGCCAGCAGCTTAGTAGGGACTAGCGGGACCACAGATACGCAGTATTTT
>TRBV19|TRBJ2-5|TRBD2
CASSILPGGAETQYF
TGTGCCAGTAGTATTTTACCGGGGGGGGCGGAGACCCAGTACTTC
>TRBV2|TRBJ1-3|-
CASRRSGGGGSGNTIYF
TGTGCCAGCAGACGGTCGGGGGGCGGCGGTTCTGGAAACACCATATATTTT
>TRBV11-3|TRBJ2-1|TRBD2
CASSLGAGDEQFF
TGTGCCAGCAGCTTAGGGGCGGGAGATGAGCAGTTCTTC